What follows is one T cell receptor (beta chain) and its context. Its antigen is unknown. The data originate from a study of T-cell memory formation after mild COVID-19. About the study: TCR clusters were mostly confined to one donor each.

Overall study results and limits: The main location of contracting CD4+ clones was CM and EM, and that of contracting CD8+ clones was EMRA. Cross-reactive memory seemingly joined, as some responding clones were found in pre-infection memory.

V lost 1 base, J lost 7 bases, and 9 bases lay in between. The CDR3 is made up of 13 amino acids. Germline values: CDR1 SGHDT, CDR2 YYEEEE. A 5'RACE reaction primed in the constant segment made cDNA libraries of TCR alpha and TCR beta, and these carried sample barcodes and UMIs. MiXCR was run by TCRdb on the 5' RACE reads, yielding one entry per CDR3 protein. The sample comprises approximately 300,000 distinct CDR3 sequences, roughly 8.2% of which are singletons, and about 20% rests with the top ten. J is TRBJ1-3 and V is TRBV5-6, with D hard to call. What was sequenced was PBMCs or a T cell subset sorted from them (not recorded which). This sequence was found in a man in his late teens or twenties who had mild COVID-19 (a few samples of this study predate the infection). Cell type and time point are not known. Here the CDR3 reads CASSLFNENTIYF. In DNA form, the CDR3 reads TGTGCCAGCAGCTTGTTTAACGAGAACACCATATATTTT.